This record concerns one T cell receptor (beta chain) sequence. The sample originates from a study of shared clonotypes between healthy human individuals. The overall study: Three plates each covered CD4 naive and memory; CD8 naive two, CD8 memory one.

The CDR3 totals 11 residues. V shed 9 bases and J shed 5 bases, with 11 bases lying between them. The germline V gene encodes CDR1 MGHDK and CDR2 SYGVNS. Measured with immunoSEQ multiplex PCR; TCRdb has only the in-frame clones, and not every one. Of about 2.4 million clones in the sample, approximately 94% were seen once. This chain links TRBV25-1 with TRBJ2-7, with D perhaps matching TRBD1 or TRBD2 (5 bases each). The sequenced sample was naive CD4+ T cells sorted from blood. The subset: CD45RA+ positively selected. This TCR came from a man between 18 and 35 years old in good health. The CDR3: CASRVGDEQYF. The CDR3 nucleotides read TGTGCCAGTCGGGTGGGGGACGAGCAGTACTTC.